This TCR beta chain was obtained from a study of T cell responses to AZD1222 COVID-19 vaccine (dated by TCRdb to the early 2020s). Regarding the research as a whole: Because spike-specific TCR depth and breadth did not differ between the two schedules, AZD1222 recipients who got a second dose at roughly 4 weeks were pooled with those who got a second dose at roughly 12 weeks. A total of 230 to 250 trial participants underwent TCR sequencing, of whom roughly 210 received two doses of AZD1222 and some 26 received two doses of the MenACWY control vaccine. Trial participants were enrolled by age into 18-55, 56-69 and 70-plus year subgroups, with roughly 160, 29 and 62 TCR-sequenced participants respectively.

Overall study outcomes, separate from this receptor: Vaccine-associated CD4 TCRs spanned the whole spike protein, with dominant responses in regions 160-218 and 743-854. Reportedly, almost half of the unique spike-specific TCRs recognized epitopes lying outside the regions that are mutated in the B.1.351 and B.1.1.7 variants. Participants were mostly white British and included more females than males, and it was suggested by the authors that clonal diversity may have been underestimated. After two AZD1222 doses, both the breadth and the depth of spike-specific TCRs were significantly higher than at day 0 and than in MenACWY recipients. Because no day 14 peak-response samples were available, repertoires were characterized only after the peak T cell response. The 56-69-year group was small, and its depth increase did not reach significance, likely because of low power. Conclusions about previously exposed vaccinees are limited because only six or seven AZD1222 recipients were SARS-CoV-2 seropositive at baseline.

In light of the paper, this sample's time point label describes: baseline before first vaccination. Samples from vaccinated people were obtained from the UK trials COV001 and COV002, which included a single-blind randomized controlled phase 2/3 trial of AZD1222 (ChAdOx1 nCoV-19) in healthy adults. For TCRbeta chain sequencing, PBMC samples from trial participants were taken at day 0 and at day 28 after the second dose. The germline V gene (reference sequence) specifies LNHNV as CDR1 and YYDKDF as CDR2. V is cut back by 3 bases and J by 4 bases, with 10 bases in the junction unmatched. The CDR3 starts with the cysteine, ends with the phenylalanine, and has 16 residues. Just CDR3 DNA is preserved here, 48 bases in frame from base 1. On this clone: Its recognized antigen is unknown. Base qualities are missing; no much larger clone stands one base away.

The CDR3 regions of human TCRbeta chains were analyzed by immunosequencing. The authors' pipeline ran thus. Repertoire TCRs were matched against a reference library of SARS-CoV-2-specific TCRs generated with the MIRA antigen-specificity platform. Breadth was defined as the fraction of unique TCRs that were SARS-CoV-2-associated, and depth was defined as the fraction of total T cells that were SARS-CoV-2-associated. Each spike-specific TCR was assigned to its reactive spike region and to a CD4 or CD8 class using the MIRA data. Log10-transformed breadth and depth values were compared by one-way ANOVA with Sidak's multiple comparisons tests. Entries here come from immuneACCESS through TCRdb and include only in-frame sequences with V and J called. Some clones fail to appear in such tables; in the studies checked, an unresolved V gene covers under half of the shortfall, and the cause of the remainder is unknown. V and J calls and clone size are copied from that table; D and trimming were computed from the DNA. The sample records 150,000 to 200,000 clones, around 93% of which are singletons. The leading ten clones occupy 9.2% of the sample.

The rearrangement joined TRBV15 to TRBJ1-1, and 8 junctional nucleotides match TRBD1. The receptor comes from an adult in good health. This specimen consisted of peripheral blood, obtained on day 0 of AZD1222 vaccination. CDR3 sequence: CATSSGTGRVGTEAFF. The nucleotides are TGTGCCACCAGCAGCGGGACAGGTCGGGTCGGCACTGAAGCTTTCTTT.